This T cell receptor (beta chain) was identified in a study of blood T cell repertoires in COVID-19. Participants came from about 23 US areas, aged about 18 to 90 years. Recovered status applied to Cohort 3 donors who had two consecutive negative PCRs. It also applied to those with clearance or with symptom resolution. Original methodology: Amplified reference gene primers provided the basis for estimating nucleated cell counts. The method was immunoSEQ multiplex PCR; TCRdb's version includes in-frame clones alone and lacks a portion of them. Clonal size and the V and J genes are those of that table, whereas D and trimming came from the DNA. The sample includes a few hundred thousand clones, 85% to 90% of them seen just once. With 8 bases clipped from V and 1 base from J, the junction kept 7 bases outside the gene matches. Per the germline V gene, CDR1 is LNHNV and CDR2 is YYDKDF (reference sequence). The length of the CDR3 is 16 residues.

The sequence was obtained from a man in his late teens or twenties who had recovered from COVID-19. The chain employs TRBV15 and TRBJ2-7; 14 positions agree with TRBD2. Material for sequencing was PBMCs or T cells enriched from blood (not recorded which). CDR3 loop: CATSGLAGVLSYEQYF. The CDR3 bases are TGTGCCACCTCGGGACTAGCGGGAGTACTATCCTACGAGCAGTACTTC.